These 15 T cell receptor beta chains came from one sample sequenced in a study of CD8+ T cells in alopecia areata. Extracted RNA was reverse transcribed, and the resulting cDNA served as sequencing template. The protocol was immunoSEQ multiplex PCR, while the TCRdb copy is restricted to in-frame clones and leaves out a portion. The sample consists of more than 110,000 clones, roughly 62% of them appearing once. Specimen: CD4+ T cells sorted from blood, collected at week 0. All receptors come from a human donor with alopecia areata.

The chain carries TRBV6-5 and TRBJ2-2; D is undetermined. V lost 6 bases and J 0 bases, leaving 11 bases between the germline ends. The CDR3 covers 15 residues. CDR1 is MNHEY, CDR2 SVGAGI, per germline. In nucleotides, the CDR3 is TGTGCCAGCAGCCCCACGAACCCGAACACCGGGGAGCTGTTTTTT. Amino acids: CASSPTNPNTGELFF.

The chain is built from TRBV19 and TRBJ1-1; weak D call: TRBD1 (6 bases). Germline lookup yields CDR1 LNHDA and CDR2 SQIVND (reference sequence). This CDR3 is 14 amino acids long. V was clipped by 3 bases and J by 9 bases, with 17 bases between them. CDR3 residues: CASSIGQPSPQAFF. The CDR3 DNA is TGTGCCAGTAGTATTGGACAGCCAAGCCCTCAAGCTTTCTTT.

The chain carries TRBV4-3 and TRBJ1-5; unclear D gene. The germline V gene encodes CDR1 LGHNA and CDR2 YSLEER. This CDR3 contains 16 residues. V was trimmed by 0 bases and J by 3 bases, leaving 12 bases between them. This CDR3 is CASSQDPHGFNQPQHF. The CDR3 coding sequence is TGCGCCAGCAGCCAAGATCCCCACGGATTCAATCAGCCCCAGCATTTT.

This clone was seen many times. This sequence joins TRBV7-2 and TRBJ2-5, with 10 bases identical to TRBD2. V trimming: 5 bases; J trimming: 5 bases; junction bases outside the gene matches: 11. The CDR3 length is 16 residues. Germline V gives CDR1 SGHTA, CDR2 FQGNSA. CDR3 in amino acids: CASSHPLGLALETQYF. The CDR3 nucleotides read TGTGCCAGCAGCCACCCCCTGGGACTAGCGCTGGAGACCCAGTACTTC.

The chain combines TRBV6-6 with TRBJ2-5; D may be TRBD1 (6 bases). The V end lost 5 bases, the J end lost 5 bases, and 9 bases lay between the germline ends. This CDR3 comprises 12 residues. The germline V gene encodes CDR1 MNHNY and CDR2 SVGAGI (reference sequence). The CDR3 here is CASSSQGETQYF. DNA of the CDR3: TGTGCCAGCAGTAGCCAGGGGGAGACCCAGTACTTC.

This clone was seen a handful of times. The V gene is TRBV18, the J gene TRBJ2-7; 7 nucleotides line up with TRBD1. Germline trimming cut 3 bases from V and 2 bases from J; bases unmatched to any gene: 7. CDR1 KGHSH and CDR2 LQKENI come from the germline V gene. There are 15 residues in the CDR3. CDR3 nucleotides: TGTGCCAGCTCACCCCAAGAGGGGGCGGCCTACGAGCAGTACTTC. Encoded protein: CASSPQEGAAYEQYF.

The chain uses TRBV30 and TRBJ2-3, with TRBD1 as a possible D gene (6 bases). The CDR3 extends over 14 amino acids. In germline, CDR1 is GTSNPN, CDR2 SVGIG (reference sequence). Deletions cut 0 bases from V and 14 bases from J, with 21 bases between. The CDR3 sequence: CAWSVPNYRAPRYF. The CDR3 DNA sequence: TGTGCCTGGAGTGTTCCAAACTACAGGGCCCCGAGGTATTTT.

The J gene is TRBJ2-4, the V gene TRBV5-1; maybe TRBD1 (7 bases). Trimming left V 4 bases short and J 7 bases short, with 15 bases between. This CDR3 spans 14 amino acids. Germline loops: CDR1 SGHRS, CDR2 YFSETQ. CDR3 in amino acids: CASSGGGGGNIQYF. CDR3 sequence (DNA): TGCGCCAGCAGCGGCGGAGGGGGCGGTAACATTCAGTACTTC.

The sample holds a few counts of this clone. V gene TRBV5-4 combines with J gene TRBJ2-2, with unresolved D. This CDR3 spans 14 amino acids. Trimming took off 4 bases at V and 2 bases at J, with 9 bases between the two ends. Per the germline V gene, CDR1 is SGHNT and CDR2 is YYREEE (reference sequence). The DNA of the CDR3 is TGTGCCAGCAGCCAGGATCACAACACCGGGGAGCTGTTTTTT. This gives the protein CASSQDHNTGELFF.

The J gene is TRBJ2-1, the V gene TRBV11-2, with D unclear. The CDR3 runs to 12 residues. The V gene lost 6 bases and the J gene lost 5 bases, with 8 bases spanning the gap. In germline, CDR1 is SGHAT, CDR2 FQNNGV. For the CDR3, the DNA is TGTGCCAGCAGGTGGGTCAACAATGAGCAGTTCTTC. This translates into CASRWVNNEQFF.

The chain is built from TRBV5-6 and TRBJ2-5; 8 bases map to TRBD2. V trimming: 4 bases; J trimming: 2 bases; junction bases outside the gene matches: 10. Germline V lookup: CDR1 SGHDT, CDR2 YYEEEE. The CDR3 is 16 residues long. The CDR3: CASSTRGATTQETQYF. CDR3 sequence (DNA): TGTGCCAGCAGCACGCGGGGGGCCACGACACAAGAGACCCAGTACTTC.

This clone was seen a handful of times. The chain couples TRBV29-1 to TRBJ1-3; no definite D call. V lost 3 bases and J lost 0, with 9 bases in between. Germline CDR1 SQVTM, CDR2 ANQGSEA. The CDR3 consists of 14 residues. The CDR3 region has the DNA TGCAGCGTTGAGGCCGCCAGCTCTGGAAACACCATATATTTT. Its translation is CSVEAASSGNTIYF.

The chain couples TRBV6-5 to TRBJ1-5; no clear D. The V end lost 4 bases, the J end lost 4 bases, and 8 bases lay between the germline ends. Germline-derived CDR1 and CDR2 are MNHEY and SVGAGI. The CDR3 totals 13 residues. The CDR3 bases are TGTGCCAGCAGTTTACAGCAGAATCAGCCCCAGCATTTT. Amino acids: CASSLQQNQPQHF.

This clone turned up a few times. The CDR3 region is CASSLAVWAVMEKLFF. The CDR3 DNA sequence: TGTGCCAGCAGCTTAGCGGTTTGGGCAGTAATGGAAAAACTGTTTTTT. V is TRBV7-9 and J is TRBJ1-4; no firm D call. Trimming removed 0 bases at V and 8 bases at J, with 16 bases between. The CDR3 has 16 residues. Germline CDR1 is SEHNR and CDR2 is FQNEAQ (reference sequence).

The chain recombines TRBV6-1 with TRBJ1-2; D not certain. Germline V gene data show CDR1 as MNHNS and CDR2 as SASEGT. The V end lost 2 bases, the J end lost 4 bases, and 11 bases lay between the germline ends. CDR3 length: 14 residues. The CDR3 reads CASSETAGGYGYTF. CDR3 DNA sequence: TGTGCCAGCAGTGAAACGGCAGGTGGCTATGGCTACACCTTC.